This is a list of T cell receptor beta chains from one sample in a study of T cells in Graves' hyperthyroidism and ophthalmopathy. TCRdb re-called the multiplex PCR reads with MiXCR, one entry per CDR3 protein. The data show some 490,000 distinct CDR3 sequences, 20% to 25% seen once. Sequenced sample: blood. These receptors originate from a woman in her 70s with Graves' ophthalmopathy. Both conserved end residues are part of each CDR3. D genes are given only for firm matches. Clone size is given for some rows only: seen once, a few or many times, or a class if the clone is expanded.

>-|TRBJ1-1|-|TRBV28
CASSSQGTANTEAFF
TGTGCCAGCAGCTCTCAAGGGACGGCAAACACTGAAGCTTTCTTT
>-|TRBJ1-3|-|TRBV27
CASSLSAYAGNTIYF
TGTGCCAGCAGTTTATCCGCGTATGCGGGAAACACCATATATTTT
>TRBD1|TRBJ2-1|many|TRBV6-1
CASRTDRVVYNEQFF
TGTGCCAGCAGGACCGACAGGGTTGTCTACAATGAGCAGTTCTTC
>TRBD1|TRBJ1-2|few|TRBV20-1
CSARQETGLNGYTF
TGCAGTGCTAGACAAGAGACAGGGTTGAATGGCTACACCTTC
>TRBD2|TRBJ2-1|many|TRBV6-1
CASERELIFEQFF
TGTGCCAGCGAGCGGGAGCTAATATTTGAGCAGTTCTTC
>TRBD1|TRBJ2-5|many|TRBV20-1
CSAGDREGQETQYF
TGCAGTGCTGGGGACAGGGAAGGCCAAGAGACCCAGTACTTC
>-|TRBJ2-1|many|TRBV2
CASSEASPLHEQFF
TGTGCCAGCAGTGAGGCTAGCCCTCTTCATGAGCAGTTCTTC
>TRBD2|TRBJ2-5|many|TRBV20-1
CSATPGLAETQYF
TGCAGTGCTACCCCGGGACTAGCGGAGACCCAGTACTTC
>-|TRBJ1-6|few|TRBV12-3/TRBV12-4
CASSEGYSPLHF
TGTGCCAGCAGCGAGGGTTACTCACCCCTCCACTTT
>TRBD1|TRBJ2-5|-|TRBV7-2
CASSRSGTVGETQYF
TGTGCCAGCAGCCGGTCCGGGACAGTGGGAGAGACCCAGTACTTC
>-|TRBJ2-5|few|TRBV27
CASSSGQGTSGLRGETQYF
TGTGCCAGCAGTTCGGGACAGGGGACTAGCGGACTTAGGGGAGAGACCCAGTACTTC
>-|TRBJ2-7|many|TRBV6-1
CASMKVNSYEQYF
TGTGCCAGCATGAAAGTGAACTCCTACGAGCAGTACTTC
>-|TRBJ1-1|many|TRBV20-1
CSASTEAFF
TGCAGTGCTAGCACTGAAGCTTTCTTT
>TRBD1|TRBJ2-7|many|TRBV12-3/TRBV12-4
CASSPRQGGTGEQYF
TGTGCCAGCAGTCCAAGACAGGGGGGAACTGGCGAGCAGTACTTC
>TRBD1|TRBJ2-5|-|TRBV6-2/TRBV6-3
CASSYVDREVRYF
TGTGCCAGCAGTTACGTCGACAGGGAAGTTCGGTACTTC
>-|TRBJ2-7|-|TRBV30
CAWTSAQSSYEQYF
TGTGCCTGGACCTCAGCCCAGAGCTCCTACGAGCAGTACTTC
>TRBD1|TRBJ2-5|few|TRBV20-1
CSATTGTGIETQYF
TGCAGTGCTACCACCGGGACAGGGATCGAGACCCAGTACTTC
>-|TRBJ2-5|-|TRBV28
CASRLQGSETQYF
TGTGCCAGCAGGCTACAGGGATCTGAGACCCAGTACTTC
>-|TRBJ1-2|-|TRBV10-2
CASRVEYNSNYGYTF
TGCGCCAGCCGAGTGGAATATAATTCTAACTATGGCTACACCTTC
>TRBD2|TRBJ2-5|few|TRBV12-3/TRBV12-4
CASSLRVGGRALETQYF
TGTGCCAGCAGTTTAAGGGTCGGTGGGAGGGCCCTCGAGACCCAGTACTTC
>-|TRBJ1-1|few|TRBV20-1
CSAQGQRGREAFF
TGCAGTGCTCAGGGGCAGAGGGGACGTGAAGCTTTCTTT
>-|TRBJ1-4|-|TRBV3-1
CASSQGAQGNEKLFF
TGTGCCAGCAGCCAAGGGGCTCAGGGTAATGAAAAACTGTTTTTT
>TRBD2|TRBJ2-5|-|TRBV7-3
CASSVGLAGVRGQYF
TGTGCCAGCAGCGTCGGACTAGCGGGAGTTCGGGGCCAGTACTTC
>TRBD1|TRBJ1-2|-|TRBV19
CASSRGQGVGRDGYTF
TGTGCCAGTAGTCGGGGACAGGGAGTAGGTAGAGATGGCTACACCTTC
>-|TRBJ2-2|few|TRBV6-1
CASSVGNTGELFF
TGTGCCAGCAGTGTGGGTAACACCGGGGAGCTGTTTTTT
>-|TRBJ1-6|-|TRBV19
CATSRDHNSPLHF
TGTGCCACTTCAAGGGACCATAATTCACCCCTCCACTTT
>-|TRBJ1-1|-|TRBV20-1
CSARAVEAFF
TGCAGTGCCAGGGCCGTTGAAGCTTTCTTT
>-|TRBJ1-6|few|TRBV28
CASSFGVNSPLHF
TGTGCCAGCAGTTTTGGGGTGAATTCACCCCTCCACTTT
>-|TRBJ2-1|-|TRBV19
CASSLGGVARNEQFF
TGTGCCAGTAGCCTAGGCGGGGTAGCACGGAATGAGCAGTTCTTC
>TRBD2|TRBJ2-3|-|TRBV11-3
CASSLSGRNIDTQYF
TGTGCCAGCAGCTTAAGCGGGAGGAATATAGATACGCAGTATTTT
>TRBD1|TRBJ1-5|-|TRBV19
CASSRGQVFNQPQHF
TGTGCCAGTAGTAGGGGACAGGTCTTCAATCAGCCCCAGCATTTT
>TRBD2|TRBJ2-1|-|TRBV5-1
CASSPTGGELYNEQFF
TGCGCCAGCAGCCCAACGGGGGGGGAGCTATACAATGAGCAGTTCTTC
>TRBD2|TRBJ2-1|-|TRBV19
CASSISHGRGYEQFF
TGTGCCAGTAGTATATCCCACGGGAGGGGCTATGAGCAGTTCTTC
>TRBD2|TRBJ2-3|many|TRBV2
CASTPGGPTQGTDTQYF
TGTGCCAGCACCCCGGGAGGGCCCACCCAGGGCACAGATACGCAGTATTTT
>-|TRBJ2-1|-|TRBV2
CASSGHGEEQFF
TGTGCCAGCAGTGGTCACGGGGAGGAGCAGTTCTTC
>TRBD2|TRBJ2-7|few|TRBV28
CASSLWGGTCEQYF
TGTGCCAGCAGTTTGTGGGGGGGGACCTGCGAGCAGTACTTC
>-|TRBJ1-2|few|TRBV30
CAWSPFLDRILYGYTF
TGTGCCTGGAGTCCCTTTCTCGACAGGATACTGTATGGCTACACCTTC
>-|TRBJ1-1|few|TRBV5-1
CASGQTGTIEAFF
TGCGCCAGCGGACAAACAGGGACGATTGAAGCTTTCTTT
>-|TRBJ1-1|few|TRBV7-2
CASSLASAGRNTEAFF
TGTGCCAGCAGCTTAGCGTCCGCAGGGAGGAACACTGAAGCTTTCTTT
>-|TRBJ2-1|many|TRBV28
CASSSAKRMYNEQFF
TGTGCCAGCAGTTCTGCGAAGAGAATGTACAATGAGCAGTTCTTC
>-|TRBJ2-1|few|TRBV20-1
CSAAPHGGSYNEQFF
TGCAGTGCAGCCCCGCACGGGGGCTCCTACAATGAGCAGTTCTTC